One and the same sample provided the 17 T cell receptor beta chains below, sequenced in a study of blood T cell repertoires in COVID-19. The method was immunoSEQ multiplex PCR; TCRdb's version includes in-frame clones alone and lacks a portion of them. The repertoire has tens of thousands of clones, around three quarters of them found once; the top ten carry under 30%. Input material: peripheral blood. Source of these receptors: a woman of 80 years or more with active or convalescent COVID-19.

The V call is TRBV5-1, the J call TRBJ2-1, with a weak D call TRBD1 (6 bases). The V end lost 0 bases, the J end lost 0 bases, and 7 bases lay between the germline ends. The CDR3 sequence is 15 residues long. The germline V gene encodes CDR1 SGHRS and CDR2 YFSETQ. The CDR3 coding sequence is TGCGCCAGCAGCTTGGACAGGGCCTCCTACAATGAGCAGTTCTTC. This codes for CASSLDRASYNEQFF.

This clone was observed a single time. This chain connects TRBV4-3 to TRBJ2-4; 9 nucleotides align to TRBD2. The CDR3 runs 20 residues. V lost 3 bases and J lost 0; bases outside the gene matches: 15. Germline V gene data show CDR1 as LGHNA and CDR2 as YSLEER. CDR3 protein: CASSQERTSVYRVAKNIQYF. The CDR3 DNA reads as TGCGCCAGCAGCCAGGAAAGGACTAGCGTTTATAGGGTAGCCAAAAACATTCAGTACTTC.

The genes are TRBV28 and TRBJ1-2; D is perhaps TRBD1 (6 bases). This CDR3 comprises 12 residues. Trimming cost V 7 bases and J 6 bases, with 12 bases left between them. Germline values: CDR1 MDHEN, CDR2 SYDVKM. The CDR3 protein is CASNQDRNGYTF. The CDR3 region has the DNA TGTGCCAGCAACCAGGACAGAAATGGCTACACCTTC.

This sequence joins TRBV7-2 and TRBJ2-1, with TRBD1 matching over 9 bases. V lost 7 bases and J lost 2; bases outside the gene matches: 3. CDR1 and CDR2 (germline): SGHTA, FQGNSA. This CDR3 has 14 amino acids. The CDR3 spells CASKGQGTYNEQFF. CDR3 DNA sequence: TGTGCCAGCAAGGGACAGGGTACCTACAATGAGCAGTTCTTC.

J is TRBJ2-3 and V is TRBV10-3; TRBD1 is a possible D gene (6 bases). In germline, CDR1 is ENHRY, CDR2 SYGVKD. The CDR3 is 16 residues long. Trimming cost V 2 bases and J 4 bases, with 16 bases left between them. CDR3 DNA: TGTGCCATCAGTGAGAAGGGTCCAGGGGAACCAGATACGCAGTATTTT. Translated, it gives CAISEKGPGEPDTQYF.

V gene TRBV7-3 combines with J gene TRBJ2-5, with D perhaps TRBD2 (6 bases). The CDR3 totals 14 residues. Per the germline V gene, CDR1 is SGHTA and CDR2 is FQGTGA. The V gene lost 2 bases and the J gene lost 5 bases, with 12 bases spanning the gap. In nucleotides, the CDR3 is TGTGCCAGCAGCTTAGGAGGGCCTGGGGAGACCCAGTACTTC. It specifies CASSLGGPGETQYF.

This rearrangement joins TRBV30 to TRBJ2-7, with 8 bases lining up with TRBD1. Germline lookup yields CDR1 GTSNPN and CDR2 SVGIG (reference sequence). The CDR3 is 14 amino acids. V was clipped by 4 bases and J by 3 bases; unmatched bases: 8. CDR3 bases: TGTGCCTGGACCCGGACAGGGAATTTCTACGAGCAGTACTTC. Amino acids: CAWTRTGNFYEQYF.

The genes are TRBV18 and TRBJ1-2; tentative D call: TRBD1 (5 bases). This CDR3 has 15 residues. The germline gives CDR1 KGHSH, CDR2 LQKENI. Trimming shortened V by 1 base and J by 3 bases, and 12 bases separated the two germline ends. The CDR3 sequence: CASSPRQGRDYGYTF. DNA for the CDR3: TGTGCCAGCTCACCACGTCAGGGTCGGGACTATGGCTACACCTTC.

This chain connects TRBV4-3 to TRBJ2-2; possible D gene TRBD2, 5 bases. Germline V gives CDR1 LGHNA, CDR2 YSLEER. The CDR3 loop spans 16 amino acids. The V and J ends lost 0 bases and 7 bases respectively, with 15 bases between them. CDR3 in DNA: TGCGCCAGCAGCCAAGAGGCTGGGGTCCGGGGCGGGGAGCTGTTTTTT. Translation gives CASSQEAGVRGGELFF.

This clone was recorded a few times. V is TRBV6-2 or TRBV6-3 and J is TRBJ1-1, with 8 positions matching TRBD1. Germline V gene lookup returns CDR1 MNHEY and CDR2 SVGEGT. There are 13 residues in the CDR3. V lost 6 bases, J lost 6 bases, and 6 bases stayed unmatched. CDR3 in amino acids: CASSPRDRPEAFF. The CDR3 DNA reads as TGTGCCAGCAGCCCCAGGGACAGGCCTGAAGCTTTCTTT.

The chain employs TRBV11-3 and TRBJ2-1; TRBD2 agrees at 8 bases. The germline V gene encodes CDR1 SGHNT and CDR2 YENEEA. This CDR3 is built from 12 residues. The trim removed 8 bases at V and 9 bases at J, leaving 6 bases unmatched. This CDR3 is CASAGGVVEQFF. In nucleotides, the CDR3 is TGTGCCAGCGCCGGGGGGGTAGTTGAGCAGTTCTTC.

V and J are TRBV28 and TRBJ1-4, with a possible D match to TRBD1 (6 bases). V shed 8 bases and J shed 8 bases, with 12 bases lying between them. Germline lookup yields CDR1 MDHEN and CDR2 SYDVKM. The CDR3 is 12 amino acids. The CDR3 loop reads CASRTAREKLFF. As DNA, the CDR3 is TGTGCCAGCCGGACAGCTCGGGAAAAACTGTTTTTT.

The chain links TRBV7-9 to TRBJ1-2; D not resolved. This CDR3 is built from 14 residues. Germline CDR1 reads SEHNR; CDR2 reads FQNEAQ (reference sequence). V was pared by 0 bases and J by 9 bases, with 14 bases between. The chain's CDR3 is CASSLALEINSYTF. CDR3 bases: TGTGCCAGCAGCTTAGCGCTGGAGATTAATAGCTACACCTTC.

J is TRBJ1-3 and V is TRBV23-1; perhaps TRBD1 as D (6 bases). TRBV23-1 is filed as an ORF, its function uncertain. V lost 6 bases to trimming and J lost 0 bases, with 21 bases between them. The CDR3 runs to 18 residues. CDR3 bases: TGCGCCAGCAGCTCTAGTCCGGACAGAAGCCTCTCTGGAAACACCATATATTTT. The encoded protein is CASSSSPDRSLSGNTIYF.

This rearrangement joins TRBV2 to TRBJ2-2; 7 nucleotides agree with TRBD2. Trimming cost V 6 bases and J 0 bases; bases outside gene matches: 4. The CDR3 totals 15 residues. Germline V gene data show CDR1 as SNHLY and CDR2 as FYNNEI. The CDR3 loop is CASRGGTANTGELFF. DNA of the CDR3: TGTGCCAGCAGGGGGGGGACGGCGAACACCGGGGAGCTGTTTTTT.

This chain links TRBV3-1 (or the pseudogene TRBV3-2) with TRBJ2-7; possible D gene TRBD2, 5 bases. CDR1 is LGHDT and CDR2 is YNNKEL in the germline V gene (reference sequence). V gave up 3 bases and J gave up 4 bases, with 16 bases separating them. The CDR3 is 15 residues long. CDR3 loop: CASSQGALSGYEQYF. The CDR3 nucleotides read TGTGCCAGCAGCCAGGGAGCCTTGTCGGGATACGAGCAGTACTTC.

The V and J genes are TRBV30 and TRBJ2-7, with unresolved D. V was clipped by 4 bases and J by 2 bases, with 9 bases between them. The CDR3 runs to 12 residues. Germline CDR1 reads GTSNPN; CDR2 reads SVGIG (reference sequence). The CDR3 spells CAWNHNAYEQYF. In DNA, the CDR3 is TGTGCCTGGAATCACAATGCCTACGAGCAGTACTTC. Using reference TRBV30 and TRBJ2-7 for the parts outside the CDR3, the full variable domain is SQTIHQWPATLVQPVGSPLSLECTVEGTSNPNLYWYRQAAGRGLQLLFYSVGIGQISSEVPQNLSASRPQDRQFILSSKKLLLSDSGFYLCAWNHNAYEQYFGPGTRLTVT.